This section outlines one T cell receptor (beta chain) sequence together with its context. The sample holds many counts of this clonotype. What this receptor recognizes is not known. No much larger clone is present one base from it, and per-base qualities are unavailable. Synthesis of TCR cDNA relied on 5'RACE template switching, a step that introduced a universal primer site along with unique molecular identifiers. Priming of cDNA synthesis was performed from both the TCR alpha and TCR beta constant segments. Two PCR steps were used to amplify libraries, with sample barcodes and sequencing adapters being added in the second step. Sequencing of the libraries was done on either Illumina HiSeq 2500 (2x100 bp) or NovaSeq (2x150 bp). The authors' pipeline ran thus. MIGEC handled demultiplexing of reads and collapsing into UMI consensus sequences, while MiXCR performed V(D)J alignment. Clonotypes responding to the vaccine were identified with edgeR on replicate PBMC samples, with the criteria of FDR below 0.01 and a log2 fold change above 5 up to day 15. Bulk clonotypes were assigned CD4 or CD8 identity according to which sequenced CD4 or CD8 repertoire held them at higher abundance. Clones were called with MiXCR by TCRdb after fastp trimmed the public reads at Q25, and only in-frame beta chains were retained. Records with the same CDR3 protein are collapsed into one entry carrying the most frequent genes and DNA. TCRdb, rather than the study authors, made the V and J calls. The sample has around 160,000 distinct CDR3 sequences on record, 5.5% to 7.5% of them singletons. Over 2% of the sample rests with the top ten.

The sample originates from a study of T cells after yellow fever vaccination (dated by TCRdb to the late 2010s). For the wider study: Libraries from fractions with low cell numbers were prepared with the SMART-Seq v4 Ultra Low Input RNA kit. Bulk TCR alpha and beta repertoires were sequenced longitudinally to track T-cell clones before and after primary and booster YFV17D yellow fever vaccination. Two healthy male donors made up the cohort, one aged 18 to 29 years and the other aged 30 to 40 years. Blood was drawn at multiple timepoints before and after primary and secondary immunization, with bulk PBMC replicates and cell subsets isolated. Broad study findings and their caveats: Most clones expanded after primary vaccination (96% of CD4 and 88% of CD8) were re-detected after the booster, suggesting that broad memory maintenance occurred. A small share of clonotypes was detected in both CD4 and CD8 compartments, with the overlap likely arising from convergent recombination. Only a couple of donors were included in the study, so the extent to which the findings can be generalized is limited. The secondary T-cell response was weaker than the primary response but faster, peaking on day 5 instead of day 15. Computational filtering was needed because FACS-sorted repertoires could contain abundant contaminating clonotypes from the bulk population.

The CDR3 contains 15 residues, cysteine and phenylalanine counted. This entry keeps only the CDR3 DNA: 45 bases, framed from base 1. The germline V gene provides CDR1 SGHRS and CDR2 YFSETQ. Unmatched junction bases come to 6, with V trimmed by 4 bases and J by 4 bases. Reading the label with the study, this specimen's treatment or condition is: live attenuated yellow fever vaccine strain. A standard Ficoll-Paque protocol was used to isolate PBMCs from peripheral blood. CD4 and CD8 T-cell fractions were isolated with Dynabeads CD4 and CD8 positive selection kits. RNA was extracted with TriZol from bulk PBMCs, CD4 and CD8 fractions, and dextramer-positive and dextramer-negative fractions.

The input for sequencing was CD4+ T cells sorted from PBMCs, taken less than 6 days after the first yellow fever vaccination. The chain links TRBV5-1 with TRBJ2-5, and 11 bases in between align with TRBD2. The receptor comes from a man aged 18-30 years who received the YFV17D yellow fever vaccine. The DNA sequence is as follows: TGCGCCAGCAGCCAATCGACTAGCGGGGTAGAGACCCAGTACTTC. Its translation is CASSQSTSGVETQYF.